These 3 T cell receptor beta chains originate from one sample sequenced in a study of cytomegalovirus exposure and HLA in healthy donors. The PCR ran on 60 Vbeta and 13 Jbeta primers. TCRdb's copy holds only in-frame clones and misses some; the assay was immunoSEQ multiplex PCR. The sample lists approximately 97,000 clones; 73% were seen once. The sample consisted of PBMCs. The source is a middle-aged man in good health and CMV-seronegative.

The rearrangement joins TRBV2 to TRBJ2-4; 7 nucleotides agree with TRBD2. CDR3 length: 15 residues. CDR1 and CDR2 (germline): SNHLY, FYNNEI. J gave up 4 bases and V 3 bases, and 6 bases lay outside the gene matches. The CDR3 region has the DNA TGTGCCAGCAGTGATCGGACTAGTAGAAAAAACATTCAGTACTTC. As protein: CASSDRTSRKNIQYF.

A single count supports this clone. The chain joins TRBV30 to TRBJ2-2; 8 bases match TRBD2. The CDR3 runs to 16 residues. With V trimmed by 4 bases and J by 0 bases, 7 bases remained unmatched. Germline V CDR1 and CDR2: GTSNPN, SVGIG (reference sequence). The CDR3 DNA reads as TGTGCCTGGACCAGCGGGGGCCTCGCGAACACCGGGGAGCTGTTTTTT. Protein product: CAWTSGGLANTGELFF.

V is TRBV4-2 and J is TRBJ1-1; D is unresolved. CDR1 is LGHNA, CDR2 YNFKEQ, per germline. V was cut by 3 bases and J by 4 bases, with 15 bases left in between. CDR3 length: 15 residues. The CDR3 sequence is CASSHQVGEITEAFF. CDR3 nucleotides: TGTGCCAGCAGCCACCAAGTCGGGGAAATCACTGAAGCTTTCTTT.